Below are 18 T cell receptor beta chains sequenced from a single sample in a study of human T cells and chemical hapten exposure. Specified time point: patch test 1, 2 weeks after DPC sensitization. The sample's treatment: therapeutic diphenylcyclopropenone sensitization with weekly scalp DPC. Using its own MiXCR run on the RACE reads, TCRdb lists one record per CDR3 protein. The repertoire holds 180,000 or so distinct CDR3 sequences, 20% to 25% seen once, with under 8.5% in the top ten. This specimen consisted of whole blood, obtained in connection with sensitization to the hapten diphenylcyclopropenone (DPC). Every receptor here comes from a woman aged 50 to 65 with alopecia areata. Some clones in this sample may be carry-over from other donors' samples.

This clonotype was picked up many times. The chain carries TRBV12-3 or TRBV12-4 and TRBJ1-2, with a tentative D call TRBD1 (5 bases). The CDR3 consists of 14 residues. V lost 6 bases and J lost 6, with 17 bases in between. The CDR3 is CASSHSPGTDGYTF. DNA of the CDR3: TGTGCCAGCAGCCATTCCCCGGGGACGGATGGCTACACCTTC.

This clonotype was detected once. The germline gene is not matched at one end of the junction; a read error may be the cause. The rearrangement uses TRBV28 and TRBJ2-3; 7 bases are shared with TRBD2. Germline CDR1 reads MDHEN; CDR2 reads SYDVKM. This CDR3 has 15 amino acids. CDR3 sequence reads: CACSFREAGRDTQYF. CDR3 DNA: TGTGCCTGCAGTTTCCGGGAGGCCGGGCGGGATACGCAGTATTTT.

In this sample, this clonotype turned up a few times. CDR3 sequence reads: CASSGAGYEQYF. The CDR3 DNA reads TGTGCCAGCAGCGGTGCTGGCTACGAGCAGTACTTC. This chain links TRBV11-2 with TRBJ2-7; unclear D gene. Trimming cost V 5 bases and J 3 bases, with 8 bases left between them. The CDR3 loop spans 12 amino acids. Germline V gene data show CDR1 as SGHAT and CDR2 as FQNNGV. Full variable domain (missing parts from reference TRBV11-2 and TRBJ2-7): EAGVAQSPRYKIIEKRQSVAFWCNPISGHATLYWYQQILGQGPKLLIQFQNNGVVDDSQLPKDRFSAERLKGVDSTLKIQPAKLEDSAVYLCASSGAGYEQYFGPGTRLTVT.

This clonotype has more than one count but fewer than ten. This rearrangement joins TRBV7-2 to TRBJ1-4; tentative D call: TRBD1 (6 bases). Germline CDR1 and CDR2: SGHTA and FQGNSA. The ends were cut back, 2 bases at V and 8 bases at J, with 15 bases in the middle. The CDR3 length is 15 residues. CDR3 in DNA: TGTGCCAGCAGCTTAAGGCCAGGGGTGGAAGAAAAACTGTTTTTT. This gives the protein CASSLRPGVEEKLFF.

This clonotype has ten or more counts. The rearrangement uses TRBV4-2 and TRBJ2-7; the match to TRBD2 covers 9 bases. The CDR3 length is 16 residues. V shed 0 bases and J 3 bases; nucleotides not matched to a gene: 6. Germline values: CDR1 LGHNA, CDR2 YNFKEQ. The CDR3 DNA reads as TGTGCCAGCAGCCAAGATATAGCGGGAGCTAGCTACGAGCAGTACTTC. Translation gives CASSQDIAGASYEQYF.

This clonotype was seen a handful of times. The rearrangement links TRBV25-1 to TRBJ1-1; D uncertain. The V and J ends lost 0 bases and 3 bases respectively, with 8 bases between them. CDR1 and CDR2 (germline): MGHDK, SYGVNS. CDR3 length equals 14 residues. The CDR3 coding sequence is TGTGCCAGCAGTGAATACGGCGGCTACACTGAAGCTTTCTTT. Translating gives CASSEYGGYTEAFF. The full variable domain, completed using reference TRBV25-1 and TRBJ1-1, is EADIYQTPRYLVIGTGKKITLECSQTMGHDKMYWYQQDPGMELHLIHYSYGVNSTEKGDLSSESTVSRIRTEHFPLTLESARPSHTSQYLCASSEYGGYTEAFFGQGTRLTVV.

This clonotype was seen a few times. The CDR3 DNA reads as TGTGCCAGCAGTCTCCAGACAGGAAACACTGAAGCTTTCTTT. Translation gives CASSLQTGNTEAFF. The chain has TRBV6-6 and TRBJ1-1, with D maybe TRBD1 (6 bases). Trimming removed 5 bases at V and 2 bases at J, with 12 bases between. This CDR3 is built from 14 residues. CDR1 and CDR2 from the germline V gene are MNHNY and SVGAGI (reference sequence).

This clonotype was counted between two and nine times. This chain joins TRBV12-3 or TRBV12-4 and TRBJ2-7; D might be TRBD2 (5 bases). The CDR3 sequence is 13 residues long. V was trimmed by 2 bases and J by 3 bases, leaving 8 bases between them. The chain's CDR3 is CASSLSGIYEQYF. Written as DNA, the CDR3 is TGTGCCAGCAGTTTATCGGGGATCTACGAGCAGTACTTC.

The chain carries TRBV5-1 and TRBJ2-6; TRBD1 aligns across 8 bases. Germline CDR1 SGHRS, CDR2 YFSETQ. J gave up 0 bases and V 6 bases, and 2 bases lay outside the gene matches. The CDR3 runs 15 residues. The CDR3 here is CASTTGASGANVLTF. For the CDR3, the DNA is TGCGCCAGCACGACAGGGGCCTCTGGGGCCAACGTCCTGACTTTC.

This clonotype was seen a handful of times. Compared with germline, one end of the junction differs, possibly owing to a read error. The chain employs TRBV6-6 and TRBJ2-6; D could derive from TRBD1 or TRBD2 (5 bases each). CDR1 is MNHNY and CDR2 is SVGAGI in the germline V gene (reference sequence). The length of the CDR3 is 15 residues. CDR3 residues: CASTYGAEGANVLTF. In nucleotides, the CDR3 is TGTGCCAGCACTTACGGGGCCGAGGGGGCCAACGTCCTGACTTTC.

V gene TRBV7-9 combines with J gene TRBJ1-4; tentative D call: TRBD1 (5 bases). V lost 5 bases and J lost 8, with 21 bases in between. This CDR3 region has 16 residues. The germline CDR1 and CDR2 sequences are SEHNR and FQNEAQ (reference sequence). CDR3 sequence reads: CASSRRGAGTEEKLFF. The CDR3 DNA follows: TGTGCCAGCAGCCGGAGGGGCGCGGGAACGGAGGAAAAACTGTTTTTT. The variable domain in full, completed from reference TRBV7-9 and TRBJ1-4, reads DTGVSQNPRHKITKRGQNVTFRCDPISEHNRLYWYRQTLGQGPEFLTYFQNEAQLEKSRLLSDRFSAERPKGSFSTLEIQRTEQGDSAMYLCASSRRGAGTEEKLFFGSGTQLSVL.

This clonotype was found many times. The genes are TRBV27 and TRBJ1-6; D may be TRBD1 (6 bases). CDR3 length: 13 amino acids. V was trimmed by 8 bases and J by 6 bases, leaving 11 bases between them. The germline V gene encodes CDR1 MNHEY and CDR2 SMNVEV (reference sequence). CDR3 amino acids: CASGGRSNSPLHF. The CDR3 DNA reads TGTGCCAGCGGGGGCCGCTCTAATTCACCCCTCCACTTT.

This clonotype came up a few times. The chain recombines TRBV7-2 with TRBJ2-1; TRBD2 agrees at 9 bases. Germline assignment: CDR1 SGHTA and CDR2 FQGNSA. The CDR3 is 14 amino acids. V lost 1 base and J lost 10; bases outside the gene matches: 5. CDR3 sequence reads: CASSLVTSGLEQFF. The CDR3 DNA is TGTGCCAGCAGCTTAGTCACTAGCGGGTTAGAGCAGTTCTTC.

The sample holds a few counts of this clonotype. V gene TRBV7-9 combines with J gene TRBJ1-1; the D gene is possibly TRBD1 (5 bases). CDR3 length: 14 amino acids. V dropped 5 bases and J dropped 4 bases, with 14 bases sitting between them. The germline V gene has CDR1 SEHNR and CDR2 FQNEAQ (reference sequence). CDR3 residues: CASSPQEGSTEAFF. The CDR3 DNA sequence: TGTGCCAGCAGCCCCCAGGAGGGGAGCACTGAAGCTTTCTTT.

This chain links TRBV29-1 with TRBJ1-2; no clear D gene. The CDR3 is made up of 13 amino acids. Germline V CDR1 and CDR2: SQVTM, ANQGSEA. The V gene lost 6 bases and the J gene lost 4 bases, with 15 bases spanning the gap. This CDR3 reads CSVTGSLGYGYTF. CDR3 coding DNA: TGCAGCGTGACTGGAAGTCTTGGCTATGGCTACACCTTC.

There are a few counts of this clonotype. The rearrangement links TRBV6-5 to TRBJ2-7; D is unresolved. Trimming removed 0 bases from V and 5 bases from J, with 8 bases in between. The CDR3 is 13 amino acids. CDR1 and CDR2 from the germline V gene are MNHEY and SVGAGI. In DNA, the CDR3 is TGTGCCAGCAGTTACTCCGAGCCCAACGAGCAGTACTTC. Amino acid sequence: CASSYSEPNEQYF.

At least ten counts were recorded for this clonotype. The CDR3 spells CASSPSLGKNTEAFF. For the CDR3, the DNA is TGTGCCAGCAGCCCATCCCTAGGCAAGAACACTGAAGCTTTCTTT. V and J are TRBV7-9 and TRBJ1-1; D uncertain. The V gene's germline CDR1 is SEHNR and CDR2 FQNEAQ (reference sequence). V lost 5 bases, J lost 1 base, and 14 bases lay in between. There are 15 residues in the CDR3.

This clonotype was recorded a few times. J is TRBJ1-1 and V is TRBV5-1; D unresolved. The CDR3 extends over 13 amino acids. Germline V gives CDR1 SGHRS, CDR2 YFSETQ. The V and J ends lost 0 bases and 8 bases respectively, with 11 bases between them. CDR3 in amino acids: CASSLALRLEAFF. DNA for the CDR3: TGCGCCAGCAGCTTGGCCTTGAGACTGGAAGCTTTCTTT. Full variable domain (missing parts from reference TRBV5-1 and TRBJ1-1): KAGVTQTPRYLIKTRGQQVTLSCSPISGHRSVSWYQQTPGQGLQFLFEYFSETQRNKGNFPGRFSGRQFSNSRSEMNVSTLELGDSALYLCASSLALRLEAFFGQGTRLTVV.